Following are 6 T cell receptor beta chains from one sample sequenced in a study of Ad26.COV2.S vaccination and SARS-CoV-2 variants. This table comes from immunoSEQ multiplex PCR, and its TCRdb copy is limited to in-frame clones, with some not included. The sample comprises around 450,000 clones, more than 80% of which are singletons, and over 9% rests with the top ten. Treatment reported: 15 to 20 received Ad26.COV2.S at low or high dose, single or two shots; 5 received placebo; per-sample allocation not given. At day 63 after the first vaccine or placebo injection, samples were drawn. The sequencing here drew on peripheral blood, taken in a trial of Ad26.COV2.S vaccine versus placebo. These receptors all stem from a person between 18 and 65 years old who received the Ad26.COV2.S COVID-19 vaccine or a placebo.

The rearrangement joins TRBV5-1 to TRBJ1-3; D remains unclear. The CDR3 has 17 residues. The germline CDR1 and CDR2 sequences are SGHRS and YFSETQ. Trimming shortened V by 4 bases and J by 0 bases, and 17 bases separated the two germline ends. DNA for the CDR3: TGCGCCAGCAGCCCCCAAGGTCCGACAATCTCTGGAAACACCATATATTTT. It codes for CASSPQGPTISGNTIYF.

The chain joins TRBV5-4 to TRBJ1-3; D is uncertain. Between the trimmed V and J ends, which lost 5 bases and 4 bases, there was a span of 16 bases. The V gene's germline CDR1 is SGHNT and CDR2 YYREEE (reference sequence). CDR3 length: 15 residues. The chain's CDR3 is CASSAGQVDGNTIYF. The CDR3 coding sequence is TGTGCCAGCAGTGCGGGCCAGGTCGACGGAAACACCATATATTTT.

The rearrangement links TRBV28 to TRBJ2-1; 13 nucleotides agree with TRBD2. Germline loops: CDR1 MDHEN, CDR2 SYDVKM. Trimming removed 1 base from V and 7 bases from J; junction bases left unmatched: 4. The length of the CDR3 is 16 residues. The CDR3 DNA follows: TGTGCCAGCAGTTTATACGGACTAGCGGGAGTGAATGAGCAGTTCTTC. Translated: CASSLYGLAGVNEQFF.

This clone was seen only once. The chain couples TRBV7-9 to TRBJ2-1; 10 bases agree with TRBD2. Trimming took 0 bases from V and 0 from J; bases not matched to a gene: 5. This CDR3 region has 18 residues. The germline CDR1 and CDR2 sequences are SEHNR and FQNEAQ (reference sequence). As DNA, the CDR3 is TGTGCCAGCAGCTTAGCAACTAGCGGGGACTACTCCTACAATGAGCAGTTCTTC. It specifies CASSLATSGDYSYNEQFF.

Here the CDR3 reads CASSPPGTSGRASEQYF. Written as DNA, the CDR3 is TGTGCCAGCAGCCCACCCGGGACTAGCGGGAGGGCCTCCGAGCAGTACTTC. The chain carries TRBV7-2 and TRBJ2-7, with 16 bases fitting TRBD2. Germline loops: CDR1 SGHTA, CDR2 FQGNSA. The CDR3 is 17 amino acids. The ends lost 5 bases at V and 6 bases at J; junction bases unmatched: 10.

The V gene is TRBV6-1, the J gene TRBJ2-5; 9 bases are a match to TRBD2. The CDR3 spans 15 residues. The ends lost 2 bases at V and 5 bases at J; junction bases unmatched: 6. Germline loops: CDR1 MNHNS, CDR2 SASEGT. CDR3 nucleotide sequence: TGTGCCAGCAGTGAATTAGCGGGAGAACGGGAGACCCAGTACTTC. It translates to CASSELAGERETQYF.